Sequencing of this TCR beta chain was carried out in a study of shared clonotypes between healthy human individuals. Overall study findings and caveats: Generally, estimated richness proved larger in naive subsets than it did in memory subsets. Rarefaction exposed incomplete sorted-subset sequencing despite large depth.

With regard to this clone: Its target is not known.

The naive CD8 subset, CD45RO-negative cells positively selected for CCR7, excluded terminally differentiated effector memory CD45RA+ cells. Only Caucasian adults living in Nashville, Tennessee made up the donor group. Study processing details: ImmunoSEQ supplied junction-only sequences lacking quality scores, so filtering was different. The table came from immunoSEQ multiplex PCR; TCRdb's copy has only in-frame clones and leaves some out. That table supplies the V and J calls and clone size; D and trimming were determined from the DNA. The sample lists around 2,000,000 clones, just over 90% seen once, with 1.5% to 2% in the top ten. V lost 3 bases to trimming and J lost 4 bases, with 12 bases between them. CDR1 is MNHEY and CDR2 is SMNVEV in the germline V gene (reference sequence). The length of the CDR3 is 14 residues.

Sequencing was carried out using naive CD8+ T cells from PBMCs. This clonotype was obtained from a man between 18 and 29 years old in good health. Some clones in this sample may be carry-over from other donors' samples. The chain links TRBV27 to TRBJ1-2; D may be TRBD1 (5 bases). The CDR3 DNA sequence: TGTGCCAGCAGTTTGGGCGGGGGGACCTATGGCTACACCTTC. It translates to CASSLGGGTYGYTF.